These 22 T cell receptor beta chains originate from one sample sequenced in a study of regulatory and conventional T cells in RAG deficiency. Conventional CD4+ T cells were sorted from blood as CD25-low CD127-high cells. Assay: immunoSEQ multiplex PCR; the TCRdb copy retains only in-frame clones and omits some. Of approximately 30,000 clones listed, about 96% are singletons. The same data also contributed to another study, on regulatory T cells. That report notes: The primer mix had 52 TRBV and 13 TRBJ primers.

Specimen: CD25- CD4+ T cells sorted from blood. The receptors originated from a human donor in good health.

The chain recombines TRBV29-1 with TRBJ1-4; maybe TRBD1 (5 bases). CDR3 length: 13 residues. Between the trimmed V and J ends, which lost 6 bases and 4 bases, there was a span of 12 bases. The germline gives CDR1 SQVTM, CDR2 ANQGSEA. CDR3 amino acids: CSVLREDNEKLFF. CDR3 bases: TGCAGCGTACTCAGGGAGGATAATGAAAAACTGTTTTTT.

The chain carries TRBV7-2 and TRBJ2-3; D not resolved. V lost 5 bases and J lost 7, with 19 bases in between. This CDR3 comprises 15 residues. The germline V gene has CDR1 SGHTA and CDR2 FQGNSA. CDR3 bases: TGTGCCAGCAGCCCCGCGGCATCACCCTCAAATACGCAGTATTTT. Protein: CASSPAASPSNTQYF.

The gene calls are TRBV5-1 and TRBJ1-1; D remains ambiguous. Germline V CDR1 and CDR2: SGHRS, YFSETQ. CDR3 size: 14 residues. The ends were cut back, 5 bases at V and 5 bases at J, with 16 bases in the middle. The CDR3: CASRRGDGVTEAFF. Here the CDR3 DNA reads TGCGCCAGCAGACGGGGTGACGGCGTTACTGAAGCTTTCTTT.

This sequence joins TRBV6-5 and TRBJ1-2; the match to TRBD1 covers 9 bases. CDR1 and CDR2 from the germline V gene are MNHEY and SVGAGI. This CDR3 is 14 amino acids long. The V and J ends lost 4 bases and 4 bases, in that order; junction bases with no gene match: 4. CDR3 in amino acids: CASSLDRGAYGYTF. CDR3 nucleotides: TGTGCCAGCAGTTTGGACAGGGGAGCCTATGGCTACACCTTC.

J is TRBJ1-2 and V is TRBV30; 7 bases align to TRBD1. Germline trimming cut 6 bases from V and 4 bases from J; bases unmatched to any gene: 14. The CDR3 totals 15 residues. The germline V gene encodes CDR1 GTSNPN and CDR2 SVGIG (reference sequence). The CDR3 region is CACSRTGTVPYGYTF. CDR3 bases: TGTGCCTGCTCTCGGACCGGGACAGTACCCTATGGCTACACCTTC.

The CDR3 DNA is TGTGCCAGCAGCCTGGAGGGAAATGCTGGGGCCAACGTCCTGACTTTC. The encoded protein is CASSLEGNAGANVLTF. This sequence joins TRBV14 and TRBJ2-6, with D perhaps TRBD2 (6 bases). CDR3 size: 16 residues. Germline V gene sequence: CDR1 SGHDN, CDR2 FVKESK. V shed 4 bases and J shed 2 bases, with 12 bases lying between them.

The CDR3, as DNA: TGTGCCTTGCGGGGGGGGATTCCCTACAATGAGCAGTTCTTC. It encodes CALRGGIPYNEQFF. This chain connects TRBV30 to TRBJ2-1; TRBD2 agrees at 9 bases. Germline V gene sequence: CDR1 GTSNPN, CDR2 SVGIG (reference sequence). CDR3 length: 14 residues. The V and J ends lost 7 bases and 2 bases, in that order; junction bases with no gene match: 6.

CDR3 coding DNA: TGTGCCAGCAGCCCAGGGTTGGGTGGCTACACCTTC. This translates into CASSPGLGGYTF. The chain links TRBV5-5 to TRBJ1-2; D might be TRBD1 (5 bases). V shed 4 bases and J shed 7 bases, with 11 bases lying between them. The CDR3 length is 12 residues. Germline-derived CDR1 and CDR2 are SGHKS and YYEKEE (reference sequence).

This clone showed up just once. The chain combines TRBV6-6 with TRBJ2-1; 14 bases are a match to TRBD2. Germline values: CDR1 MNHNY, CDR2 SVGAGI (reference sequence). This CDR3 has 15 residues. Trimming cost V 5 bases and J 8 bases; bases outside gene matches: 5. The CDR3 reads CASSPGTSGRYEQFF. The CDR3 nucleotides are TGTGCCAGCAGTCCCGGGACTAGCGGGAGATATGAGCAGTTCTTC.

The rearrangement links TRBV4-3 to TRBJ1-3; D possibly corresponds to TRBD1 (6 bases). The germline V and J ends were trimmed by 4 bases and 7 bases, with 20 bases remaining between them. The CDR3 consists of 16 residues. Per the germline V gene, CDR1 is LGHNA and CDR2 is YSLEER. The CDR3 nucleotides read TGCGCCAGCAGCCCGAAATACAGGGATGCCTCGAACACCATATATTTT. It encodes CASSPKYRDASNTIYF.

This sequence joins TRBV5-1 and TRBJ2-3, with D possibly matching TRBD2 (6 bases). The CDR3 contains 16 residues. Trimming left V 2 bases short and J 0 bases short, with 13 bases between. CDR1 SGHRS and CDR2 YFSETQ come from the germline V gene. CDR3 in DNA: TGCGCCAGCAGCTTAGTTAGCGGACCTAGCACAGATACGCAGTATTTT. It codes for CASSLVSGPSTDTQYF.

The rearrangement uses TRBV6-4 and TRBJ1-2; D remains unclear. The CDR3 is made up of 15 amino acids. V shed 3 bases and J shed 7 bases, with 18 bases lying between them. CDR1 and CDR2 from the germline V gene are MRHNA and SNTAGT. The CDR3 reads CASSDHPGFRGGYTF. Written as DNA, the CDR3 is TGTGCCAGCAGTGATCATCCCGGGTTTCGGGGTGGCTACACCTTC.

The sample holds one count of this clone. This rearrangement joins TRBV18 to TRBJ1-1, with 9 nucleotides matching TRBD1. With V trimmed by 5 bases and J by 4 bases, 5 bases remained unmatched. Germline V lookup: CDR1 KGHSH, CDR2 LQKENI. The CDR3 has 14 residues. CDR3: CASSATGGPTEAFF. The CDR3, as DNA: TGTGCCAGCTCAGCTACAGGGGGCCCCACTGAAGCTTTCTTT.

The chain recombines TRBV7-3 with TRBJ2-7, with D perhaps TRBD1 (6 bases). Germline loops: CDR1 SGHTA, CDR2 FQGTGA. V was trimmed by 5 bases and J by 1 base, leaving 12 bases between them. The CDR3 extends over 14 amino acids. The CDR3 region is CASSQDRTSYEQYF. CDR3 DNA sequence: TGTGCCAGCAGCCAAGACAGGACATCCTACGAGCAGTACTTC.

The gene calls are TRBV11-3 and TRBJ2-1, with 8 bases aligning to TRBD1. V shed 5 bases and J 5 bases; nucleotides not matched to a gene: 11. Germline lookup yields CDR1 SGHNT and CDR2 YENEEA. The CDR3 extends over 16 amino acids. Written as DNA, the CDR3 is TGTGCCAGCAGCCGTCGTCCCGGGACAGGAAACAATGAGCAGTTCTTC. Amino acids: CASSRRPGTGNNEQFF.

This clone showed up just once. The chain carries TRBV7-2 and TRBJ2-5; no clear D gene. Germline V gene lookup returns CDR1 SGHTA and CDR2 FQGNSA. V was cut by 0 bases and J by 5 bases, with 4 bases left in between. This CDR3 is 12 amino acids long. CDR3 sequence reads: CASSLAGETQYF. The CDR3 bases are TGTGCCAGCAGCTTAGCCGGGGAGACCCAGTACTTC. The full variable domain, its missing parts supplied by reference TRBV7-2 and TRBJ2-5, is GAGVSQSPSNKVTEKGKDVELRCDPISGHTALYWYRQSLGQGLEFLIYFQGNSAPDKSGLPSDRFSAERTGGSVSTLTIQRTQQEDSAVYLCASSLAGETQYFGPGTRLLVL.

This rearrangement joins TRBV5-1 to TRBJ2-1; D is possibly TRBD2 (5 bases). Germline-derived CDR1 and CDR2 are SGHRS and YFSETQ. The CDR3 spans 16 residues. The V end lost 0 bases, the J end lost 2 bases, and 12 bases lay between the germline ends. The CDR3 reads CASSLAERRPYNEQFF. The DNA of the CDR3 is TGCGCCAGCAGCTTGGCGGAGCGGCGCCCCTACAATGAGCAGTTCTTC.

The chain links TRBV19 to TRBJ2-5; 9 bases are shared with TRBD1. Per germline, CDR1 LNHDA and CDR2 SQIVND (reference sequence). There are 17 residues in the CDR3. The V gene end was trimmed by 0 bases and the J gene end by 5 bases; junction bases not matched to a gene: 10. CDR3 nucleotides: TGTGCCAGTAGTATAGATACGCCGGGGACAGGGAGGGAGACCCAGTACTTC. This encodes CASSIDTPGTGRETQYF.

CDR3 sequence reads: CASSIGGQPQHF. The CDR3 DNA is TGTGCCAGTAGTATAGGAGGTCAGCCCCAGCATTTT. V is TRBV19 and J is TRBJ1-5; no reliable D call. Germline V gene data show CDR1 as LNHDA and CDR2 as SQIVND (reference sequence). The length of the CDR3 is 12 residues. Trimming stripped 1 base from V and 6 bases from J, with 4 bases between.

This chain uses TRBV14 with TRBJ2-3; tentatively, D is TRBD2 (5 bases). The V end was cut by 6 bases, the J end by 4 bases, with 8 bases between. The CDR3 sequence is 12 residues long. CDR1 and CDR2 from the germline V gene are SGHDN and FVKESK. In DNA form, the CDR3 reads TGTGCCAGCAGGTTCGGGGCAGATACGCAGTATTTT. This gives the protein CASRFGADTQYF.

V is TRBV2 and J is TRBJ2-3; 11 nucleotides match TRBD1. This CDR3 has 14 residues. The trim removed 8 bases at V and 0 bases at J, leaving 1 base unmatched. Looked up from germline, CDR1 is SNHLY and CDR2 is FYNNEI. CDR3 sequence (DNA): TGTGCCAGCGGGACAGGGGGGAGCACAGATACGCAGTATTTT. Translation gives CASGTGGSTDTQYF.

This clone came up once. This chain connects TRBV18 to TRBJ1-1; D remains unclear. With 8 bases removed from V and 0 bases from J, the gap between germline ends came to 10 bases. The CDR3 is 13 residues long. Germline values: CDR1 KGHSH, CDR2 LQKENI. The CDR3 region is CASQELLNTEAFF. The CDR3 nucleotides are TGTGCCAGCCAAGAGCTCTTGAACACTGAAGCTTTCTTT.